A selection of T cell receptor beta chains follows, all from one sample in a study of blood T cell repertoires in COVID-19. Assay: immunoSEQ multiplex PCR; the TCRdb copy retains only in-frame clones and omits some. Of roughly 100,000 clones listed, roughly 92% were seen once; the top ten hold less than 7.5%. Sequencing was carried out using peripheral blood. The receptors stem from a man between 45 and 60 years old with active COVID-19. Each CDR3 is given with its conserved first and last residue. The order of the fields is J gene, V gene, clone size, D gene, CDR3 protein, CDR3 DNA. D genes are given only for firm matches. Rows may omit the clone size; those that give it use once, few, many or a size class.

TRBJ1-5 | TRBV19 | - | TRBD1 | CASNDRGGNQPQHF | TGTGCCAGTAACGACAGGGGTGGCAATCAGCCCCAGCATTTT
TRBJ1-5 | TRBV28 | - | TRBD1 | CASRLTPRGRGQPQHF | TGTGCCAGCAGGTTAACCCCCAGGGGGCGGGGTCAGCCCCAGCATTTT
TRBJ2-1 | TRBV7-9 | - | - | CASSLAARGSGEQFF | TGTGCCAGCAGCTTAGCGGCGAGGGGGTCTGGTGAGCAGTTCTTC
TRBJ1-1 | TRBV5-1 | - | TRBD1 | CASSLVPGTENTEAFF | TGCGCCAGCAGCTTGGTGCCCGGGACAGAGAACACTGAAGCTTTCTTT
TRBJ2-7 | TRBV7-9 | - | TRBD2 | CASSSPGLAAYEQYF | TGTGCCAGCAGCTCGCCGGGACTAGCGGCCTACGAGCAGTACTTC
TRBJ2-2 | TRBV19 | once | - | CASRRAGELFF | TGTGCCAGTAGACGGGCCGGGGAGCTGTTTTTT
TRBJ1-5 | TRBV2 | once | TRBD1 | CASSDSTGSQPQHF | TGTGCCAGCAGTGACTCGACAGGGTCCCAGCCCCAGCATTTT
TRBJ2-7 | TRBV27 | - | - | CASSFDRSYEQYF | TGTGCCAGCAGCTTTGACAGGTCCTACGAGCAGTACTTC
TRBJ1-6 | TRBV5-1 | - | TRBD1 | CASSLITGQDNSPLHF | TGCGCCAGCAGCTTGATCACGGGACAGGATAATTCACCCCTCCACTTT
TRBJ1-2 | TRBV9 | once | TRBD1 | CASSTQDRVGGYTF | TGTGCCAGCAGCACCCAGGACAGGGTGGGCGGCTACACCTTC
TRBJ1-1 | TRBV7-3 | - | TRBD1 | CASRRQGDTEAFF | TGTGCCAGCAGAAGACAGGGCGACACTGAAGCTTTCTTT
TRBJ2-7 | TRBV11-2 | - | - | CASSLIGDTYEQYF | TGTGCCAGCAGCTTGATCGGGGACACCTACGAGCAGTACTTC
TRBJ2-7 | TRBV5-6 | - | TRBD1 | CASSWGQGAVLEQYF | TGTGCCAGCAGTTGGGGACAGGGGGCGGTACTCGAGCAGTACTTC
TRBJ2-1 | TRBV11-1 | once | TRBD1 | CASSLERTGAYNEQFF | TGTGCCAGCAGCTTAGAGAGGACAGGGGCCTACAATGAGCAGTTCTTC